Listed here are 9 T cell receptor beta chains from one sample, sequenced in a study of response to subunit inactivated influenza vaccine. TCRdb reprocessed the RT-PCR reads with MiXCR, giving one entry per CDR3 protein. The data hold over 750,000 distinct CDR3 sequences, with roughly 20% observed a single time. Sequenced here: PBMCs from blood, sampled more than 4 days after vaccination. The receptors come from a middle-aged man who received an inactivated influenza vaccine.

This clonotype came up a few times. This chain joins TRBV6-1 and TRBJ1-5; D remains unclear. CDR3 size: 16 residues. With 1 base removed from V and 1 base from J, the gap between germline ends came to 11 bases. CDR1 MNHNS and CDR2 SASEGT come from the germline V gene. In DNA form, the CDR3 reads TGTGCCAGCAGTGAAGTAGTATCGGGCAGCAATCAGCCCCAGCATTTT. It codes for CASSEVVSGSNQPQHF.

The rearrangement joins TRBV12-3 or TRBV12-4 to TRBJ2-1, with 10 bases that match TRBD1. This CDR3 is built from 15 residues. The ends lost 9 bases at V and 8 bases at J; junction bases unmatched: 13. The CDR3 protein is CASTSGDRGGHEQFF. CDR3 coding DNA: TGTGCCAGTACCTCTGGGGACAGGGGCGGCCATGAGCAGTTCTTC.

This sequence joins TRBV4-3 and TRBJ1-5; the D gene is possibly TRBD1 (5 bases). The CDR3 totals 13 residues. Germline V CDR1 and CDR2: LGHNA, YSLEER. V shed 1 base and J shed 10 bases, with 11 bases lying between them. The CDR3 coding sequence is TGCGCCAGCAGCCAAGTCCTGGGGGGACCCCAGCATTTT. This codes for CASSQVLGGPQHF.

This clonotype was counted between two and nine times. V gene TRBV7-8 combines with J gene TRBJ2-3; 14 nucleotides line up with TRBD2. Per germline, CDR1 SGHVS and CDR2 FQNEAQ. The junction had 13 bases not matched to a gene; V was cut back by 5 bases and J by 0 bases. CDR3 size: 20 residues. The CDR3 reads CASSILLTSGRGISTDTQYF. In DNA form, the CDR3 reads TGTGCCAGCAGCATACTCTTGACTAGCGGGAGGGGTATAAGCACAGATACGCAGTATTTT.

This chain connects TRBV7-2 to TRBJ2-5, with D maybe TRBD1 (6 bases). Per germline, CDR1 SGHTA and CDR2 FQGNSA. Trimming shortened V by 5 bases and J by 5 bases, and 12 bases separated the two germline ends. This CDR3 comprises 13 residues. CDR3 DNA sequence: TGTGCCAGCAGCAAAGGACAGAGGGAGACCCAGTACTTC. Translating it yields CASSKGQRETQYF.

A few counts support this clonotype. V gene TRBV18 combines with J gene TRBJ2-3, with TRBD2 identical over 9 bases. V dropped 2 bases and J dropped 4; count of bases not matched to a gene: 16. Germline V CDR1 and CDR2: KGHSH, LQKENI. The CDR3 extends over 19 amino acids. In nucleotides, the CDR3 is TGTGCCAGCTCACCAACCCCTGGACAGAATGAGCGGGAGGCAGATACGCAGTATTTT. Its translation is CASSPTPGQNEREADTQYF. Full variable domain (missing parts from reference TRBV18 and TRBJ2-3): NAGVMQNPRHLVRRRGQEARLRCSPMKGHSHVYWYRQLPEEGLKFMVYLQKENIIDESGMPKERFSAEFPKEGPSILRIQQVVRGDSAAYFCASSPTPGQNEREADTQYFGPGTRLTVL.

This clonotype was counted only a few times. V gene TRBV20-1 combines with J gene TRBJ2-3; a possible D gene is TRBD2 (5 bases). CDR1 and CDR2 from the germline V gene are DFQATT and SNEGSKA (reference sequence). The germline V and J ends were trimmed by 0 bases and 8 bases, with 15 bases remaining between them. The length of the CDR3 is 14 residues. The CDR3 loop is CSARDTLAWSTQYF. The CDR3, as DNA: TGCAGTGCTAGAGATACCCTAGCCTGGAGTACGCAGTATTTT.

A note on this clonotype: One end of the junction varies from germline; a read error may be responsible. The chain uses TRBV20-1 and TRBJ2-7; D may be TRBD1 (6 bases). The CDR3 is made up of 13 amino acids. Germline V gene data show CDR1 as DFQATT and CDR2 as SNEGSKA (reference sequence). The CDR3, as DNA: TGCAGTGCTGGGACACTCGAGTCCTACCAGCAGTACTTC. It specifies CSAGTLESYQQYF.

This clonotype came up a few times. The chain links TRBV24-1 to TRBJ1-1; TRBD1 agrees at 7 bases. V was pared by 7 bases and J by 0 bases, with 7 bases of the junction left unmatched. CDR1 is KGHDR and CDR2 is SFDVKD in the germline V gene. The CDR3 loop spans 15 amino acids. CDR3 amino acids: CATSLGQPMNTEAFF. In nucleotides, the CDR3 is TGTGCCACCAGCCTGGGACAGCCCATGAACACTGAAGCTTTCTTT.